Listed here are 29 T cell receptor beta chains from one sample, sequenced in a study of T cell responses to AZD1222 COVID-19 vaccine. Method: immunoSEQ multiplex PCR; TCRdb's copy keeps in-frame clones and lacks some. Among roughly 84,000 clones listed, 70% to 90% were seen once. Sequences were derived from peripheral blood, sampled 28 days after the second AZD1222 dose. These receptors all stem from an adult who received the AZD1222 COVID-19 vaccine.

The genes are TRBV6-2 or TRBV6-3 and TRBJ1-5; 7 bases agree with TRBD1. Germline CDR1 reads MNHEY; CDR2 reads SVGEGT. There are 16 residues in the CDR3. Trimming cost V 4 bases and J 3 bases; bases outside gene matches: 9. The CDR3 spells CASSWRSGTVNQPQHF. CDR3 DNA sequence: TGTGCCAGCAGTTGGCGATCAGGGACAGTCAATCAGCCCCAGCATTTT.

The chain is built from TRBV7-2 and TRBJ2-5, with a possible D match to TRBD1 (6 bases). The CDR3 covers 14 residues. V was trimmed by 4 bases and J by 3 bases, leaving 12 bases between them. Germline CDR1 is SGHTA and CDR2 is FQGNSA. CDR3 in amino acids: CASSYQTGEETQYF. In nucleotides, the CDR3 is TGTGCCAGCAGCTACCAGACAGGCGAAGAGACCCAGTACTTC.

The chain has TRBV5-8 and TRBJ2-1; TRBD2 agrees at 8 bases. Germline V gene data show CDR1 as SGHTS and CDR2 as YDEGEE. Losses at the gene ends were 3 bases for V and 10 bases for J; bases not matched to a gene: 18. The CDR3 has 17 residues. CDR3 nucleotide sequence: TGTGCCAGCAGCTCCCGGCTCCGGAATAGCGGGAAGGGGGAGCAGTTCTTC. It codes for CASSSRLRNSGKGEQFF. Full variable domain (missing parts from reference TRBV5-8 and TRBJ2-1): EAGVTQSPTHLIKTRGQQATLRCSPISGHTSVYWYQQALGLGLQFLLWYDEGEERNRGNFPPRFSGRQFPNYSSELNVNALELEDSALYLCASSSRLRNSGKGEQFFGPGTRLTVL.

This clone showed up just once. The CDR3 nucleotides read TGTGCCAGCGCCCCGACAGGGCAAAATTCACCCCTCCACTTT. This encodes CASAPTGQNSPLHF. The chain couples TRBV27 to TRBJ1-6; TRBD1 agrees at 7 bases. Germline CDR1 and CDR2: MNHEY and SMNVEV (reference sequence). There are 14 residues in the CDR3. The V segment lost 8 bases and the J segment 7 bases; nucleotides outside the gene matches: 8.

The V call is TRBV19, the J call TRBJ2-7; no firm D call. CDR1 and CDR2 (germline): LNHDA, SQIVND (reference sequence). V dropped 3 bases and J dropped 3 bases, with 12 bases sitting between them. The CDR3 loop spans 14 amino acids. The CDR3 DNA reads TGTGCCAGTAGTATGGGTTTAGCAGACTACGAGCAGTACTTC. Protein: CASSMGLADYEQYF.

CDR3 amino acids: CASSVSGTEISNYGYTF. In DNA, the CDR3 is TGTGCCAGCAGCGTATCCGGGACAGAGATATCTAACTATGGCTACACCTTC. The chain uses TRBV9 and TRBJ1-2, with 7 bases fitting TRBD1. V was pared by 1 base and J by 0 bases, with 9 bases of the junction left unmatched. Germline-derived CDR1 and CDR2 are SGDLS and YYNGEE. The CDR3 runs to 17 residues. Full variable domain (remainder filled in from reference TRBV9 and TRBJ1-2): DSGVTQTPKHLITATGQRVTLRCSPRSGDLSVYWYQQSLDQGLQFLIQYYNGEERAKGNILERFSAQQFPDLHSELNLSSLELGDSALYFCASSVSGTEISNYGYTFGSGTRLTVV.

The chain employs TRBV5-1 and TRBJ2-1; the D gene is possibly TRBD1 (6 bases). Looked up from germline, CDR1 is SGHRS and CDR2 is YFSETQ. The CDR3 totals 15 residues. V lost 4 bases and J 8 bases, leaving 19 bases between the germline ends. The CDR3 region has the DNA TGCGCCAGCAGCGCCCTGGGGAACAACAGGGATGAGCAGTTCTTC. This codes for CASSALGNNRDEQFF.

The rearrangement uses TRBV15 and TRBJ1-1; D might be TRBD1 (5 bases). The CDR3 has 15 residues. The germline gives CDR1 LNHNV, CDR2 YYDKDF (reference sequence). V was shortened by 0 bases and J by 4 bases, with 12 bases between the two germline ends. CDR3 in DNA: TGTGCCACCAGCAGAGAGGGGCAGGGTTTCACTGAAGCTTTCTTT. As protein: CATSREGQGFTEAFF. The whole variable domain, filled in from reference TRBV15 and TRBJ1-1, reads DAMVIQNPRYQVTQFGKPVTLSCSQTLNHNVMYWYQQKSSQAPKLLFHYYDKDFNNEADTPDNFQSRRPNTSFCFLDIRSPGLGDTAMYLCATSREGQGFTEAFFGQGTRLTVV.

The genes are TRBV9 and TRBJ1-6, with a weak D call TRBD1 (5 bases). CDR3 length: 15 residues. V lost 0 bases and J lost 8, with 12 bases in between. Germline V gene data show CDR1 as SGDLS and CDR2 as YYNGEE. Here the CDR3 reads CASSVAGTTYSPLHF. The CDR3 region has the DNA TGTGCCAGCAGCGTAGCCGGGACGACATATTCACCCCTCCACTTT.

This clone has a single count. The chain links TRBV10-3 to TRBJ1-5; unclear D gene. CDR1 ENHRY and CDR2 SYGVKD come from the germline V gene. V lost 8 bases and J 2 bases, leaving 10 bases between the germline ends. This CDR3 comprises 13 residues. For the CDR3, the DNA is TGTGCCATCGGATCAGTAGGCAATCAGCCCCAGCATTTT. Translation: CAIGSVGNQPQHF.

The rearrangement links TRBV27 to TRBJ2-3; 7 bases map to TRBD2. The CDR3 is 14 residues long. Germline V lookup: CDR1 MNHEY, CDR2 SMNVEV (reference sequence). V trimming: 10 bases; J trimming: 5 bases; junction bases outside the gene matches: 12. CDR3 amino acids: CAIASGVGIDTQYF. The CDR3 DNA reads TGTGCCATCGCAAGCGGGGTAGGGATAGATACGCAGTATTTT.

The rearrangement uses TRBV6-2 or TRBV6-3 and TRBJ1-4; maybe TRBD1 (5 bases). Looked up from germline, CDR1 is MNHEY and CDR2 is SVGEGT. The CDR3 spans 12 residues. Trimming left V 6 bases short and J 11 bases short, with 13 bases between. The CDR3 region is CASSQTAGKLFF. CDR3 coding DNA: TGTGCCAGCAGCCAGACAGCCGGTAAACTGTTTTTT.

The chain recombines TRBV29-1 with TRBJ2-3; D perhaps matches TRBD1 (6 bases). Germline lookup yields CDR1 SQVTM and CDR2 ANQGSEA. Trimming cost V 7 bases and J 6 bases, with 11 bases left between them. The CDR3 is 11 residues long. The CDR3 nucleotides read TGCAGCGCAAACCAGGGGGATACGCAGTATTTT. The encoded protein is CSANQGDTQYF.

This chain uses TRBV18 with TRBJ1-4; 9 bases align to TRBD1. V gave up 2 bases and J gave up 5 bases; unmatched junction bases: 6. This CDR3 spans 16 amino acids. CDR1 KGHSH and CDR2 LQKENI come from the germline V gene. The CDR3 DNA is TGTGCCAGCTCACCATTGAGGGACAGGGTGAATGAAAAACTGTTTTTT. The encoded protein is CASSPLRDRVNEKLFF.

Concerning this clone itself: This same CDR3 is encoded by further DNA sequences in the sample. The chain recombines TRBV28 with TRBJ2-3, with D unresolved. Trimming shortened V by 2 bases and J by 0 bases, and 6 bases separated the two germline ends. The CDR3 extends over 14 amino acids. The germline CDR1 and CDR2 sequences are MDHEN and SYDVKM. For the CDR3, the DNA is TGTGCCAGCAGTTTAAGGTCTAGCACAGATACGCAGTATTTT. Protein product: CASSLRSSTDTQYF. The complete variable domain, with remaining parts taken from reference TRBV28 and TRBJ2-3, reads DVKVTQSSRYLVKRTGEKVFLECVQDMDHENMFWYRQDPGLGLRLIYFSYDVKMKEKGDIPEGYSVSREKKERFSLILESASTNQTSMYLCASSLRSSTDTQYFGPGTRLTVL.

This clone was recorded only once. The chain recombines TRBV7-2 with TRBJ2-1; 10 nucleotides agree with TRBD1. Germline V gene data show CDR1 as SGHTA and CDR2 as FQGNSA. Germline trimming cut 5 bases from V and 1 base from J; bases unmatched to any gene: 5. CDR3 length: 16 residues. The CDR3 loop is CASSTTGGRSYNEQFF. CDR3 nucleotides: TGTGCCAGCAGCACGACAGGGGGCAGATCCTACAATGAGCAGTTCTTC.

The chain combines TRBV30 with TRBJ1-2; 7 bases map to TRBD1. CDR1 is GTSNPN, CDR2 SVGIG, per germline (reference sequence). V gave up 5 bases and J gave up 0 bases; unmatched junction bases: 3. This CDR3 contains 13 residues. CDR3 coding DNA: TGTGCCTGGTCAGGGGGTTCTAACTATGGCTACACCTTC. Translating it yields CAWSGGSNYGYTF.

This clone was recorded only once. This chain uses TRBV11-3 with TRBJ1-1; D gene unclear. CDR1 SGHNT and CDR2 YENEEA come from the germline V gene. The V end lost 4 bases, the J end lost 7 bases, and 19 bases lay between the germline ends. The CDR3 length is 15 residues. In DNA form, the CDR3 reads TGTGCCAGCAGCTCCCTTAGGACCCCCGGGAGTGAAGCTTTCTTT. Protein sequence: CASSSLRTPGSEAFF.

This chain links TRBV5-1 with TRBJ1-1; D gene ambiguous. The V end lost 0 bases, the J end lost 4 bases, and 7 bases lay between the germline ends. The CDR3 has 13 amino acids. Germline assignment: CDR1 SGHRS and CDR2 YFSETQ. The CDR3 nucleotides are TGCGCCAGCAGCTTGGGGTTCGGCACTGAAGCTTTCTTT. Translating it yields CASSLGFGTEAFF.

This rearrangement joins TRBV7-2 to TRBJ1-1; 7 nucleotides match TRBD1. With 3 bases clipped from V and 4 bases from J, the junction kept 5 bases outside the gene matches. The CDR3 loop spans 14 amino acids. CDR1 and CDR2 from the germline V gene are SGHTA and FQGNSA. The CDR3, as DNA: TGTGCCAGCAGCTTTCGACAGGGTGGCACTGAAGCTTTCTTT. Amino acid sequence: CASSFRQGGTEAFF.

This clone has only a few counts. The chain couples TRBV7-8 to TRBJ2-7, with 7 bases aligning to TRBD1. Germline values: CDR1 SGHVS, CDR2 FQNEAQ. This CDR3 is 13 amino acids long. The ends lost 3 bases at V and 7 bases at J; junction bases unmatched: 6. Written as DNA, the CDR3 is TGTGCCAGCAGCTTGGGGACAGTCAATGAGCAGTACGTC. It encodes CASSLGTVNEQYV.

V gene TRBV6-5 combines with J gene TRBJ1-1; a weak D match, TRBD1 (6 bases). Trimming stripped 8 bases from V and 5 bases from J, with 21 bases between. CDR1 and CDR2 (germline): MNHEY, SVGAGI. This CDR3 is 15 amino acids long. The DNA for the CDR3 is TGTGCCAGCTTTCTAGGGGGTGCCCAATGGACTGAAGCTTTCTTT. Translation gives CASFLGGAQWTEAFF.

The table lists this clone with a count of one. CDR3 in amino acids: CASSTGETQYF. Written as DNA, the CDR3 is TGTGCCAGCAGTACGGGGGAGACCCAGTACTTC. The chain combines TRBV6-6 with TRBJ2-5; D may be TRBD2 (5 bases). CDR1 is MNHNY and CDR2 is SVGAGI in the germline V gene (reference sequence). Trimming pared 5 bases from V and 5 bases from J, leaving 6 bases between. CDR3 length: 11 residues.

The chain employs TRBV18 and TRBJ1-2; D not certain. Germline V gives CDR1 KGHSH, CDR2 LQKENI. This CDR3 has 14 residues. V was cut by 3 bases and J by 4 bases, with 12 bases left in between. The CDR3 DNA is TGTGCCAGCTCACCGGGAACTCAACTCTATGGCTACACCTTC. Encoded protein: CASSPGTQLYGYTF. Full variable domain (remainder filled in from reference TRBV18 and TRBJ1-2): NAGVMQNPRHLVRRRGQEARLRCSPMKGHSHVYWYRQLPEEGLKFMVYLQKENIIDESGMPKERFSAEFPKEGPSILRIQQVVRGDSAAYFCASSPGTQLYGYTFGSGTRLTVV.

The chain employs TRBV7-9 and TRBJ1-1, with 7 positions matching TRBD1. The CDR3 sequence is 13 residues long. Germline CDR1 SEHNR, CDR2 FQNEAQ (reference sequence). CDR3 sequence reads: CASVGAGGTEAFF. For the CDR3, the DNA is TGTGCTTCCGTTGGGGCAGGGGGCACTGAAGCTTTCTTT.

The chain is built from TRBV24-1 and TRBJ2-5; either TRBD1 or TRBD2 may supply D (5 bases each). The germline gives CDR1 KGHDR, CDR2 SFDVKD. Between the trimmed V and J ends, which lost 3 bases and 5 bases, there was a span of 15 bases. This CDR3 region has 15 residues. The CDR3 loop is CATSDGGHPGETQYF. The CDR3 bases are TGTGCCACCAGTGATGGAGGACACCCCGGCGAGACCCAGTACTTC.

V usage is TRBV6-5 and J usage is TRBJ1-2; 9 bases line up with TRBD1. The CDR3 is made up of 15 amino acids. J lost 2 bases, V lost 6 bases, and 7 bases had no gene match. The V gene's germline CDR1 is MNHEY and CDR2 SVGAGI. The CDR3, as DNA: TGTGCCAGCAGAAAAACAGGGGGCGCCAACTATGGCTACACCTTC. Translating gives CASRKTGGANYGYTF.

The V gene is TRBV2, the J gene TRBJ1-5, with 8 bases fitting TRBD1. V was pared by 8 bases and J by 10 bases, with 10 bases of the junction left unmatched. CDR1 and CDR2 (germline): SNHLY, FYNNEI. The CDR3 extends over 13 amino acids. CDR3 sequence reads: CASGTGGVEPQHF. The CDR3 DNA reads as TGTGCCAGCGGGACAGGAGGCGTTGAACCCCAGCATTTT.

The rearrangement joins TRBV28 to TRBJ2-5; 10 bases are a match to TRBD2. Germline CDR1 MDHEN, CDR2 SYDVKM. With 5 bases clipped from V and 5 bases from J, the junction kept 8 bases outside the gene matches. There are 15 residues in the CDR3. CDR3 in DNA: TGTGCCAGCAGTCGACTAGCGGGTAACGGCGAGACCCAGTACTTC. Its protein is CASSRLAGNGETQYF.